This T cell receptor (beta chain) was profiled in a study of T cell responses to AZD1222 COVID-19 vaccine. Study results and caveats: All repertoire sampling was performed exclusively after the peak T cell response. Only six or seven AZD1222 recipients tested seropositive at baseline. A mostly white British donor set with more females was recruited, and clonal diversity was possibly underestimated. Targeting of unmutated variant regions was reportedly seen in nearly half of spike-specific TCRs.

CDR1 is SNHLY, CDR2 FYNNEI, per germline. With 7 bases removed from V and 2 bases from J, the gap between germline ends came to 11 bases. The CDR3 has 13 amino acids. As regards this clone: Its matching antigen is unknown.

Sequencing was performed with immunoSEQ multiplex PCR; in TCRdb, only in-frame clones are kept and a portion is missing. The sample contains approximately 150,000 clones, about 92% of which appear only once. The input for sequencing was peripheral blood, taken after recovery from COVID-19. The V gene is TRBV2, the J gene TRBJ2-5; TRBD2 is a possible D gene (6 bases). The TCR was taken from an adult who had recovered from COVID-19. The CDR3 DNA reads TGTGCCAGCATTCCGGCGGGGCAAGAGACCCAGTACTTC. It is translated as CASIPAGQETQYF.